This T cell receptor (beta chain) was captured by sequencing in a study of somatic mutations in cytotoxic T cells in rheumatoid arthritis. General study points: A largest CD8+ clone above 20% of CD8+ cells occurred in about an eighth of the roughly 60 patients.

In the case of this clone: What it recognizes is unknown.

Authors' methods: Matches were rare between published virus-specific TCRB sequences and patient CD8+ clones exceeding 1%. Repertoires were generated with immunoSEQ multiplex PCR, while TCRdb's copy carries only in-frame clones and drops some. Clone size and the V and J calls come from that table; the DNA yielded D and trimming. The sample holds roughly 16,000 clones, almost 85% seen once. The germline gives CDR1 LGHNA, CDR2 YSLEER. The J segment lost 0 bases and the V segment lost 4 bases, leaving 5 bases of the junction unmatched. The CDR3 runs to 16 residues. Positive selection with magnetic beads achieved the isolation of CD4+ and CD8+ cells, followed by a flow cytometry check of purity.

The sequence derives from a woman aged 50 to 60 with rheumatoid arthritis. The specimen was CD8+ T cells sorted from blood. The rearrangement uses TRBV4-3 and TRBJ1-4; the match to TRBD1 covers 7 bases. CDR3: CASSPRDSATNEKLFF. The CDR3 DNA reads TGCGCCAGCAGCCCCAGGGACAGCGCAACTAATGAAAAACTGTTTTTT.